This T cell receptor (beta chain) was identified during a study of beta chain features in type 1 diabetes. Study details: Across the samples, more than 85 million sorted cells were examined in total. Study findings and constraints: TCRB CDR3 length was moderately but significantly reduced in all four CD4+ subsets of Type 1 diabetes patients. Healthy donors had naive, central memory and Treg TCRB repertoires that appeared less similar than those seen among patients. A definitive answer on HLA type influencing TCRB rearrangement was not reached here.

This CDR3 is 13 amino acids long. CDR1 and CDR2 from the germline V gene are SGHRS and YFSETQ. Between the trimmed V and J ends, which lost 1 base and 0 bases, there was a span of 5 bases. The investigators reverse transcribed all of the isolated RNA, so they sequenced expressed TCRB transcripts. Assay: immunoSEQ multiplex PCR; the TCRdb copy retains only in-frame clones and omits some. The sample lists around 14,000 clones; roughly three quarters were seen once. A note on this clone: Its antigen is undetermined.

Researchers reported sorting CD4+ naive, central memory, regulatory and stem cell-like memory cells via CD45RO/CCR7/CD25/CD127/CD95/CD27. The chain is built from TRBV5-1 and TRBJ2-7; no firm D call. The receptor's source is a young woman with type 1 diabetes. Sequencing input: stem cell memory CD4+ T cells from blood. The CDR3 DNA is TGCGCCAGCAGCTTGACTCCCTCCTACGAGCAGTACTTC. It yields the protein CASSLTPSYEQYF.